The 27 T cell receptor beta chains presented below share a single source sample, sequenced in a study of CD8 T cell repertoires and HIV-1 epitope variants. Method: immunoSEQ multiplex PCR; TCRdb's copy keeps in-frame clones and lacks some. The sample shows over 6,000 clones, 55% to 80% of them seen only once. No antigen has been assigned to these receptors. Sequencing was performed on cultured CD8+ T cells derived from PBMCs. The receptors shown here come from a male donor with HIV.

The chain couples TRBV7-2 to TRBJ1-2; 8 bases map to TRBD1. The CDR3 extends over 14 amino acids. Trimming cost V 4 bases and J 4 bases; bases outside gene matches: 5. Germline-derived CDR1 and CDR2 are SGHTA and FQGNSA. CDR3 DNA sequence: TGTGCCAGCAGCTCCGGACAGGGCTTCTATGGCTACACCTTC. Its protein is CASSSGQGFYGYTF. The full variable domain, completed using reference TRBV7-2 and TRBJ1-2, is GAGVSQSPSNKVTEKGKDVELRCDPISGHTALYWYRQSLGQGLEFLIYFQGNSAPDKSGLPSDRFSAERTGGSVSTLTIQRTQQEDSAVYLCASSSGQGFYGYTFGSGTRLTVV.

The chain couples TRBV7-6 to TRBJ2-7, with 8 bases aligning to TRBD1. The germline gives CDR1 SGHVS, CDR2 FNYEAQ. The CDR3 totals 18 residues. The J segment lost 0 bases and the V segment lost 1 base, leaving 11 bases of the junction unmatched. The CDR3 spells CASSLGPGTGLSSYEQYF. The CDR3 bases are TGTGCCAGCAGCTTAGGGCCCGGGACAGGATTGAGCTCCTACGAGCAGTACTTC.

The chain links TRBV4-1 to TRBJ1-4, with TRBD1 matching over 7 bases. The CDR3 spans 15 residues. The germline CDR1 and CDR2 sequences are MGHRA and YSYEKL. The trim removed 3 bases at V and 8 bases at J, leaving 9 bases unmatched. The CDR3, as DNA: TGCGCCAGCAGCCATTCTGAGGGGGCACGGGAAAAACTGTTTTTT. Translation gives CASSHSEGAREKLFF.

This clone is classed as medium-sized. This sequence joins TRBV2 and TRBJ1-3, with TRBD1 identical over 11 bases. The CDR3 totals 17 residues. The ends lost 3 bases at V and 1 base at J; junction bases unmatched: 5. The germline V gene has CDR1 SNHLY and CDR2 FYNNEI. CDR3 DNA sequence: TGTGCCAGCAGTGATATCGGACAGGGGGCTTCTGGAAACACCATATATTTT. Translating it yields CASSDIGQGASGNTIYF.

The CDR3 nucleotides are TGCGCCAGCAGCCAAGATCTTGCGGGGGCGCAGAACACTGAAGCTTTCTTT. This encodes CASSQDLAGAQNTEAFF. The chain couples TRBV4-1 to TRBJ1-1; maybe TRBD1 (6 bases). The germline V gene encodes CDR1 MGHRA and CDR2 YSYEKL. The CDR3 runs to 17 residues. Trimming removed 0 bases from V and 1 base from J, with 15 bases in between.

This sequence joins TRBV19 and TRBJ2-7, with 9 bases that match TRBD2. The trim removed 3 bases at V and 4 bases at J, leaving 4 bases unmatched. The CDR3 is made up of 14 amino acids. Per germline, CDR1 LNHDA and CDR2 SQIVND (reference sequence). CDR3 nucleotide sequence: TGTGCCAGTAGTATCGTAGCGGGAGCTTACGAGCAGTACTTC. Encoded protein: CASSIVAGAYEQYF.

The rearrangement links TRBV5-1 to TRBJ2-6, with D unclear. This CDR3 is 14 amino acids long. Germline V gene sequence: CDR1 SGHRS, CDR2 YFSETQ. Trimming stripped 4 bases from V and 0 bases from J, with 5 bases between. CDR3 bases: TGCGCCAGCAGCCTGGGCTCTGGGGCCAACGTCCTGACTTTC. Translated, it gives CASSLGSGANVLTF.

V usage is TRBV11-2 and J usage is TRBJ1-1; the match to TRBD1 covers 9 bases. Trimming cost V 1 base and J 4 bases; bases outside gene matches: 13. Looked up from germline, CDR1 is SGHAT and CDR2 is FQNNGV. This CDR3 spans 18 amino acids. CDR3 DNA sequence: TGTGCCAGCAGCTTAGTCGTGACAGGGGGGTCTTGGGGCACTGAAGCTTTCTTT. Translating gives CASSLVVTGGSWGTEAFF.

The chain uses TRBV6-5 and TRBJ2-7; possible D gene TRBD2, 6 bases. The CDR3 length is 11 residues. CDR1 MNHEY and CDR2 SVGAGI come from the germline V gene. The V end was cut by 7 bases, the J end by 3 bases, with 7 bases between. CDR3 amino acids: CASMGGYEQYF. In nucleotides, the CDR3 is TGTGCCAGCATGGGGGGCTACGAGCAGTACTTC.

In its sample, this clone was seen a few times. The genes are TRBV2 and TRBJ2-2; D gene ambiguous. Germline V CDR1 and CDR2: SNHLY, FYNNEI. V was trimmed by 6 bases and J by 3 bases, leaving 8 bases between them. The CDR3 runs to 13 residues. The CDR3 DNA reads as TGTGCCAGCAGGCAGGACGACACCGGGGAGCTGTTTTTT. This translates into CASRQDDTGELFF.

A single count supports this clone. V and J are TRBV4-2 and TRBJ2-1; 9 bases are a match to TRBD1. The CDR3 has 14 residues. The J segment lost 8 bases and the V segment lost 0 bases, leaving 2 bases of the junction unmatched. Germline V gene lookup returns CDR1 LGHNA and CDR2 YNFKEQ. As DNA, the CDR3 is TGTGCCAGCAGCCAAGAGGACAGGGGATATGAGCAGTTCTTC. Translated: CASSQEDRGYEQFF.

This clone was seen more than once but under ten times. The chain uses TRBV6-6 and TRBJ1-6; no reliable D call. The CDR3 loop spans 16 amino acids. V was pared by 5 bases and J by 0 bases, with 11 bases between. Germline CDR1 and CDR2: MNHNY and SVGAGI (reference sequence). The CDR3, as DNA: TGTGCCAGCAGTCCGACAAGGAGCTCCTATAATTCACCCCTCCACTTT. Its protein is CASSPTRSSYNSPLHF.

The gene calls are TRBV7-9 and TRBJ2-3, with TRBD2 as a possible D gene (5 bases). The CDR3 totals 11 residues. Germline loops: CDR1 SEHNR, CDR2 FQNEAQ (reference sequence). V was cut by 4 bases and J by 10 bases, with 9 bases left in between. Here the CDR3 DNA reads TGTGCCAGCAGCTGGGAGTACTCGCAGTATTTT. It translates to CASSWEYSQYF.

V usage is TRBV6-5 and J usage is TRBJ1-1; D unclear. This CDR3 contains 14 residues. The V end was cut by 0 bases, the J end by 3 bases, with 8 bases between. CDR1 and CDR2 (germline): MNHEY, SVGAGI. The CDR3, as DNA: TGTGCCAGCAGTTACTCGACGGGGTACACTGAAGCTTTCTTT. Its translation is CASSYSTGYTEAFF.

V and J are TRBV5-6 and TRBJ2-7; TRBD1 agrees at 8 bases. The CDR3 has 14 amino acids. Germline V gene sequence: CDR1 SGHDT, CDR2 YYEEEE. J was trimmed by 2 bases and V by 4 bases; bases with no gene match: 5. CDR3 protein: CASSPGTGTYEQYF. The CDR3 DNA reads TGTGCCAGCAGCCCCGGGACAGGTACCTACGAGCAGTACTTC.

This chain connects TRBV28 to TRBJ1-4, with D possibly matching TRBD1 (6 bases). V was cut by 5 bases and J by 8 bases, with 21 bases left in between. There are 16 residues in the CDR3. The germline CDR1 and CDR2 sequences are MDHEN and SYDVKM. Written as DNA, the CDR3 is TGTGCCAGCAGTCTTTCCGACGCAGGGGTTGGGGAAAAACTGTTTTTT. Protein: CASSLSDAGVGEKLFF.

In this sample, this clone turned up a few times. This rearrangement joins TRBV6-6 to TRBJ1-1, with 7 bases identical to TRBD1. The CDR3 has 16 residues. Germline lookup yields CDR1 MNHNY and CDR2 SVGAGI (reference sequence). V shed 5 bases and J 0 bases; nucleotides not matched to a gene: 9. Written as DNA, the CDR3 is TGTGCCAGCAGTCAAAGGACAGGCGCCTTGAACACTGAAGCTTTCTTT. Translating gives CASSQRTGALNTEAFF.

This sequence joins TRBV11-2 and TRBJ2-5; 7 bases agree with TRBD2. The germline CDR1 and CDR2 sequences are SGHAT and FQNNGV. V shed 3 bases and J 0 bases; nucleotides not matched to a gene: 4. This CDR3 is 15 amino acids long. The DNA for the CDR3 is TGTGCCAGCAGCTTGGGAGGGACTAACCAAGAGACCCAGTACTTC. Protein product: CASSLGGTNQETQYF.

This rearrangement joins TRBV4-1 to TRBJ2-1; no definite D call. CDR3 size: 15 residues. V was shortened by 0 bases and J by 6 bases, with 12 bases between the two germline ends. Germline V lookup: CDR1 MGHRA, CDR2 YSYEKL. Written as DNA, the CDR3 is TGCGCCAGCAGCCAAGACACGCAACTACTCAATGAGCAGTTCTTC. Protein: CASSQDTQLLNEQFF.

The CDR3 region has the DNA TGTGCCAGCAGCTTAGAGGGCAGGAACACTGAAGCTTTCTTT. Protein sequence: CASSLEGRNTEAFF. The rearrangement joins TRBV7-9 to TRBJ1-1, with D unresolved. Trimming left V 1 base short and J 1 base short, with 7 bases between. Germline assignment: CDR1 SEHNR and CDR2 FQNEAQ (reference sequence). This CDR3 comprises 14 residues.

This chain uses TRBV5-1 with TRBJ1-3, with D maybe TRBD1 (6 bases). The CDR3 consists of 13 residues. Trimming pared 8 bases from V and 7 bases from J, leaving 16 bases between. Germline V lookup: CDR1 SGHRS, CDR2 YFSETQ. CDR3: CASRDTERNTIYF. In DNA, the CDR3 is TGCGCCAGTAGGGACACTGAAAGGAACACCATATATTTT.

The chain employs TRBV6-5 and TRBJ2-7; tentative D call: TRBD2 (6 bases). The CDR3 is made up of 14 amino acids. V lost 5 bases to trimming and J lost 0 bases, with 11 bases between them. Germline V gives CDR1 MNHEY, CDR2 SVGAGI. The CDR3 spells CASSPLAYSYEQYF. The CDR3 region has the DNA TGTGCCAGCAGTCCTCTAGCGTACTCCTACGAGCAGTACTTC.

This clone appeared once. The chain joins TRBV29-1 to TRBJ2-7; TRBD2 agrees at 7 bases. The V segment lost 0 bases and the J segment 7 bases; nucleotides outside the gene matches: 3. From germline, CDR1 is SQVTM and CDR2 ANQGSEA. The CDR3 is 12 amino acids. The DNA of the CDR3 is TGCAGCGTTGAAGAACCCGGGAGGGAGCAGTACTTC. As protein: CSVEEPGREQYF.

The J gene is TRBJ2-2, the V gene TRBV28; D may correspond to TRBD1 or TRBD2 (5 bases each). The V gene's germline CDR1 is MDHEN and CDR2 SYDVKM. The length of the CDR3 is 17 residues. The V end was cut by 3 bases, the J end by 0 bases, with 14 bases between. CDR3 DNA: TGTGCCAGCAGTTTTCCCGGGACGTTCGCGAACACCGGGGAGCTGTTTTTT. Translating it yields CASSFPGTFANTGELFF.

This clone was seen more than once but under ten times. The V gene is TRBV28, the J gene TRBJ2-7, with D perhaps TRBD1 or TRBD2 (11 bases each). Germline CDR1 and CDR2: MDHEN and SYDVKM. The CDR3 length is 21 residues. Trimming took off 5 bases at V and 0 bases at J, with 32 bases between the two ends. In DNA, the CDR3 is TGTGCCAGCAGTACTCACCCGGGACAGGGGGGACTAGCGGCCTTCTCCTACGAGCAGTACTTC. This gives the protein CASSTHPGQGGLAAFSYEQYF.

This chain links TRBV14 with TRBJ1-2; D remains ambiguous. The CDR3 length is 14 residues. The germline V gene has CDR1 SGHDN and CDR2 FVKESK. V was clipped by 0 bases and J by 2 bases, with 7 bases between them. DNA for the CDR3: TGTGCCAGCAGCCAAGATTATGGCAACTATGGCTACACCTTC. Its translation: CASSQDYGNYGYTF.

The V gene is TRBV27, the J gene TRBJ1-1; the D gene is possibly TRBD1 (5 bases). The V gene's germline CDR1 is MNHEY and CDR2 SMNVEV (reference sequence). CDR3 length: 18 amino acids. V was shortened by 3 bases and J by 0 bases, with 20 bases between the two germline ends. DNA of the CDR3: TGTGCCAGCAGTTTTATGTCGAACCAAGCGGGACTGAACACTGAAGCTTTCTTT. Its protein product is CASSFMSNQAGLNTEAFF.